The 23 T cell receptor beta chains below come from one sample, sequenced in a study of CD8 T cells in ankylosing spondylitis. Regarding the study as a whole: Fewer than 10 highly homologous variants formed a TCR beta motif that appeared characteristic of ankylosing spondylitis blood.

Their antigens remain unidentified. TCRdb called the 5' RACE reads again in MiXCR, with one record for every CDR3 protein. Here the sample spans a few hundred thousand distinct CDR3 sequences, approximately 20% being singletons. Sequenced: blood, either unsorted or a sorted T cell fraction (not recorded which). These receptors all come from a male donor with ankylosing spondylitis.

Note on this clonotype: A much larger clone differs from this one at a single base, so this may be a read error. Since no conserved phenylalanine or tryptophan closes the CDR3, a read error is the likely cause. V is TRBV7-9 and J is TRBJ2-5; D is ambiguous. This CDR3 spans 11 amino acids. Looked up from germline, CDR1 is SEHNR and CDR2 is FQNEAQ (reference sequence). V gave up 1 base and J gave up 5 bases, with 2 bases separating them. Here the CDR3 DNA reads TGTGCCAGCAGCTTAGTGGAGACCCAGTACTGC. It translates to CASSLVETQYC.

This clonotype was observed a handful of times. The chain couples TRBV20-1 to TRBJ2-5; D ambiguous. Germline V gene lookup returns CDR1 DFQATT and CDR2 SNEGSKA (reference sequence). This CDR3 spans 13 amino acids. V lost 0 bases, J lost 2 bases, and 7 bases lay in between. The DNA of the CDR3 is TGCAGTGCTAGAGATCCCATGCAAGAGACCCAGTACTTC. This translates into CSARDPMQETQYF.

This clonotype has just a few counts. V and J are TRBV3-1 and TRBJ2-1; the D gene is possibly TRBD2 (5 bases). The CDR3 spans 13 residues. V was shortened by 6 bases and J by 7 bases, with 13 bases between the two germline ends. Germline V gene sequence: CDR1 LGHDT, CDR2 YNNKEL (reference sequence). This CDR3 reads CASSFTRGNEQFF. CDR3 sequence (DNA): TGTGCCAGCAGTTTCACTAGAGGAAATGAGCAGTTCTTC.

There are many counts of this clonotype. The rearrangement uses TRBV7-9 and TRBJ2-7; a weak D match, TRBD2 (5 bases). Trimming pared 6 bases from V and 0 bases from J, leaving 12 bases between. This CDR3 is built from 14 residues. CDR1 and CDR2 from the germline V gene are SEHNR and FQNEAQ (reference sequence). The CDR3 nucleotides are TGTGCCAGCAGTCACGACGGACTCTCCTACGAGCAGTACTTC. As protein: CASSHDGLSYEQYF. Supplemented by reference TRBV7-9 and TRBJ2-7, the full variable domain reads DTGVSQNPRHKITKRGQNVTFRCDPISEHNRLYWYRQTLGQGPEFLTYFQNEAQLEKSRLLSDRFSAERPKGSFSTLEIQRTEQGDSAMYLCASSHDGLSYEQYFGPGTRLTVT.

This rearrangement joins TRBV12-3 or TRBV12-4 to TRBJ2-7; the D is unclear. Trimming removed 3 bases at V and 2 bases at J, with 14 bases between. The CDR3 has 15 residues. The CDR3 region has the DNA TGTGCCAGCAGTTTGGCTGTTGGGGTTCCCTACGAGCAGTACTTC. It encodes CASSLAVGVPYEQYF.

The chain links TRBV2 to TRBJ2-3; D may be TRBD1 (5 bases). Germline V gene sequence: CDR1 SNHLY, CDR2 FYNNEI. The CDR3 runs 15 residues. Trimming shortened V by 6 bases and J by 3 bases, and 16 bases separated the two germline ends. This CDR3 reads CASRNGAWGTDTQYF. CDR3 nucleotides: TGTGCCAGCAGGAATGGGGCGTGGGGAACAGATACGCAGTATTTT.

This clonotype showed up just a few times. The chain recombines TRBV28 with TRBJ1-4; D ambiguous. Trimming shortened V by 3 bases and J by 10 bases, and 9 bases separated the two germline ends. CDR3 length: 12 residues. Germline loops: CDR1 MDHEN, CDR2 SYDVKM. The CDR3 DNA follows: TGTGCCAGCAGTTTCAACCAGCCAAAACTGTTTTTT. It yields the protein CASSFNQPKLFF.

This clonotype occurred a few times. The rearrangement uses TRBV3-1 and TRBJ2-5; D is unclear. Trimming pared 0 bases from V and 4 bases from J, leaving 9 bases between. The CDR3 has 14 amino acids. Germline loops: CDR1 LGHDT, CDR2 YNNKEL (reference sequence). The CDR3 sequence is CASSQDKSGETQYF. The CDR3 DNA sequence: TGTGCCAGCAGCCAAGATAAATCGGGAGAGACCCAGTACTTC.

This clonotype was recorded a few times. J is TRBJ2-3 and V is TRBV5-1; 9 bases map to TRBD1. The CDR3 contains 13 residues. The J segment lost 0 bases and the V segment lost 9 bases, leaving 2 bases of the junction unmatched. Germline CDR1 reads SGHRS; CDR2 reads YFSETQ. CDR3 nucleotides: TGCGCCACAGGACAGGGGAGCACAGATACGCAGTATTTT. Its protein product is CATGQGSTDTQYF.

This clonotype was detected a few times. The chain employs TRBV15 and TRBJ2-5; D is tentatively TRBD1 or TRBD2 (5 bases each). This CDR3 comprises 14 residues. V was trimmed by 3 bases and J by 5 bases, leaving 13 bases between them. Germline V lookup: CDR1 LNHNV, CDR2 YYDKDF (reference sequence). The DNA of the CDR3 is TGTGCCACCAGCAGGGGGGTTTTTGGGGAGACCCAGTACTTC. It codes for CATSRGVFGETQYF. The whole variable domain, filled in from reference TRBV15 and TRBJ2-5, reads DAMVIQNPRYQVTQFGKPVTLSCSQTLNHNVMYWYQQKSSQAPKLLFHYYDKDFNNEADTPDNFQSRRPNTSFCFLDIRSPGLGDTAMYLCATSRGVFGETQYFGPGTRLLVL.

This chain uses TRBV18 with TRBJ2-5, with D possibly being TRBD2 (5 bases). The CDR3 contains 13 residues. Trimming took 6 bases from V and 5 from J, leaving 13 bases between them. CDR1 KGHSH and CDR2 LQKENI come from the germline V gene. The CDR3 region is CASSAGGPETQYF. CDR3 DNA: TGTGCCAGCTCCGCCGGAGGTCCGGAGACCCAGTACTTC.

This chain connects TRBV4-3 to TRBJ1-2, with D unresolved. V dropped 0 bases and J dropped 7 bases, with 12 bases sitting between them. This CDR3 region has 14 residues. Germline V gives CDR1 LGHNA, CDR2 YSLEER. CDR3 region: CASSQDRDAGGYTF. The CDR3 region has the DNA TGCGCCAGCAGCCAAGATAGGGATGCAGGTGGCTACACCTTC.

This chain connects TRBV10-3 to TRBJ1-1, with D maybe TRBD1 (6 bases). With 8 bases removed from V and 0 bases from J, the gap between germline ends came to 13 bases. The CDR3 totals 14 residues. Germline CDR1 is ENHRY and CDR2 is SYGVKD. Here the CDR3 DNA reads TGTGCCATCTCCCCAGGGGACCTGAACACTGAAGCTTTCTTT. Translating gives CAISPGDLNTEAFF.

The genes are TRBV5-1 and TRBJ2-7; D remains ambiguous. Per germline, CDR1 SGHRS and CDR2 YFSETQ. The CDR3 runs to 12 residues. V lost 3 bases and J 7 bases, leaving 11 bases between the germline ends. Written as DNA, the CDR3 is TGCGCCAGCAGCTCTGACTCACTGGAGCAGTACTTC. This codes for CASSSDSLEQYF.

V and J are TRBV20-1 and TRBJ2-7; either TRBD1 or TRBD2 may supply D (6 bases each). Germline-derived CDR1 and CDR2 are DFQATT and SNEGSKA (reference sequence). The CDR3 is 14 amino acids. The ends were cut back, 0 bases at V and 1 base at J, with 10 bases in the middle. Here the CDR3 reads CSAREGGSSYEQYF. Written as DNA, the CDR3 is TGCAGTGCTAGAGAGGGGGGCAGTTCCTACGAGCAGTACTTC.

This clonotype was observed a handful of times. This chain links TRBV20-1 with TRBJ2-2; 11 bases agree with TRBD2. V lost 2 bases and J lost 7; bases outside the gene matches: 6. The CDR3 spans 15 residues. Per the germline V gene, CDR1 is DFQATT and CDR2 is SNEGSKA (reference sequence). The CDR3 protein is CSARPPSGGNGELFF. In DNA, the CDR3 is TGCAGTGCTAGACCGCCTAGCGGGGGGAACGGGGAGCTGTTTTTT.

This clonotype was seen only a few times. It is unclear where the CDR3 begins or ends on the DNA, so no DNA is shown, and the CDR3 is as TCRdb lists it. The CDR3 loop is CASSSSGGAYLAKNIQYF. This sequence joins TRBV6-2 or TRBV6-3 and TRBJ2-4; the table's D call, TRBD1, has no DNA check behind it. The germline gives CDR1 MNHEY, CDR2 SVGEGT. Both ends counted, the CDR3 spans 18 residues.

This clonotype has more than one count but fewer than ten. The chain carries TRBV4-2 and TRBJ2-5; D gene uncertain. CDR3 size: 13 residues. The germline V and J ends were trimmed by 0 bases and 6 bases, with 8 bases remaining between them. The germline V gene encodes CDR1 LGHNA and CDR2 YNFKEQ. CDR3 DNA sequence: TGTGCCAGCAGCCAAGACGCGATTCAGACCCAGTACTTC. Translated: CASSQDAIQTQYF.

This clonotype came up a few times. For the CDR3, the DNA is TGCAGTGCTAGAGATGGGGCTAACTACGAGCAGTACTTC. It codes for CSARDGANYEQYF. The chain couples TRBV20-1 to TRBJ2-7; D possibly corresponds to TRBD1 (5 bases). Germline CDR1 reads DFQATT; CDR2 reads SNEGSKA (reference sequence). This CDR3 region has 13 residues. Deletions cut 0 bases from V and 3 bases from J, with 9 bases between.

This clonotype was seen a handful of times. CDR3 protein: CAISGASRYGYTF. The DNA for the CDR3 is TGTGCCATCAGTGGAGCATCTCGCTATGGCTACACCTTC. The genes are TRBV10-3 and TRBJ1-2; D is undetermined. V lost 4 bases, J lost 4 bases, and 10 bases lay in between. CDR1 and CDR2 (germline): ENHRY, SYGVKD. CDR3 length: 13 amino acids.

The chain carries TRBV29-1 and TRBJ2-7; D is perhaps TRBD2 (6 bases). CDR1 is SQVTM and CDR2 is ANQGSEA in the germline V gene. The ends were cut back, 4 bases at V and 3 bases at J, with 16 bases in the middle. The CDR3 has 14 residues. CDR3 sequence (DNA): TGCAGCGTTGCCCCTCTTCACGGGAGCTACGAGCAGTACTTC. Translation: CSVAPLHGSYEQYF.

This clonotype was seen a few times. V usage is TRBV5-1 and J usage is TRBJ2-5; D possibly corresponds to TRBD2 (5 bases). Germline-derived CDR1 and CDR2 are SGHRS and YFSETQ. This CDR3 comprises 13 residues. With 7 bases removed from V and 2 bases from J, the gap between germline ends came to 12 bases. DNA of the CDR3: TGCGCCAGCGGGGAGCTTGGGCAAGAGACCCAGTACTTC. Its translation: CASGELGQETQYF.

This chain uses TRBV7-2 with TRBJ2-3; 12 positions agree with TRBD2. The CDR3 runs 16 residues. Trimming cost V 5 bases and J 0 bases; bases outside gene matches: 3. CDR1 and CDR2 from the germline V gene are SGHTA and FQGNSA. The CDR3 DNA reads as TGTGCCAGCAGCCTTCTAGCGGGGGGGAGCACAGATACGCAGTATTTT. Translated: CASSLLAGGSTDTQYF.